This TCR beta chain came from a study of T cell changes during pregnancy in multiple sclerosis. Sequenced by immunoSEQ multiplex PCR; TCRdb stores in-frame clones only, minus some. The data hold tens of thousands of clones, with approximately 93% observed a single time. The length of the CDR3 is 16 residues. Unmatched junction bases numbered 4, after V lost 2 bases and J lost 0 bases. CDR1 is KGHSH and CDR2 is LQKENI in the germline V gene. The chain carries TRBV18 and TRBJ1-3, with 7 bases that match TRBD1. Source: peripheral blood, taken after pregnancy. The receptor was isolated from a female donor with multiple sclerosis, enrolled in a pregnancy study. CDR3: CASSPRDRASGNTIYF. DNA for the CDR3: TGTGCCAGCTCACCAAGGGACAGAGCCTCTGGAAACACCATATATTTT.